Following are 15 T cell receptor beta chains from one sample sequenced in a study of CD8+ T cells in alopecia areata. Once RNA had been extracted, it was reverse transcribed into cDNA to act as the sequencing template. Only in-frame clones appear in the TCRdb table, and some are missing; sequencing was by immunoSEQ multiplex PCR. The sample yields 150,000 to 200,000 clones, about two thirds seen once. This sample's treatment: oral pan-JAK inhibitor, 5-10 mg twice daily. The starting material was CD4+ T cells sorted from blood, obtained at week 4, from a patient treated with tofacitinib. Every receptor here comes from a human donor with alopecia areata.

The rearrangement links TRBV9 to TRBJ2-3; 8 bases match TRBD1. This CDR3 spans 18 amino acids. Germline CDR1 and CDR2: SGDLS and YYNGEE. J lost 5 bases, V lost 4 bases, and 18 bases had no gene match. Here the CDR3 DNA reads TGTGCCAGCAGCCTTAGGACAGGGATCTCTCGTTGGGGAGATACGCAGTATTTT. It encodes CASSLRTGISRWGDTQYF.

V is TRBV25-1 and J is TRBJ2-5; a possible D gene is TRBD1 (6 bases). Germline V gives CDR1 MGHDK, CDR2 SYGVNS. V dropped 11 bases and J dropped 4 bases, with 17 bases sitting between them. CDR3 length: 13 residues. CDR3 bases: TGTGCCTCCGCAGGGGTCTTGGGAGAGACCCAGTACTTC. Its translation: CASAGVLGETQYF.

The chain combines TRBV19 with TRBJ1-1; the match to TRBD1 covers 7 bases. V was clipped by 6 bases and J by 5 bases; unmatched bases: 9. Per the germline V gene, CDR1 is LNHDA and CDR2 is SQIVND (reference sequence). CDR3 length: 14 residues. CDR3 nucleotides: TGTGCCAGTAGCACCCAGGGGGGGGGAACTGAAGCTTTCTTT. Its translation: CASSTQGGGTEAFF.

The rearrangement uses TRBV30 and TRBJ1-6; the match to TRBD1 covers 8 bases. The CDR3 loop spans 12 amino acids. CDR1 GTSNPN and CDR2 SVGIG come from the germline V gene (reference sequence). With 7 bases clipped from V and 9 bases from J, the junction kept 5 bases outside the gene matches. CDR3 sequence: CALGQGGSPLHF. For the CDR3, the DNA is TGTGCCTTAGGACAGGGCGGTTCACCCCTCCACTTT. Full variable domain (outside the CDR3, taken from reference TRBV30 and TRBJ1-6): SQTIHQWPATLVQPVGSPLSLECTVEGTSNPNLYWYRQAAGRGLQLLFYSVGIGQISSEVPQNLSASRPQDRQFILSSKKLLLSDSGFYLCALGQGGSPLHFGNGTRLTVT.

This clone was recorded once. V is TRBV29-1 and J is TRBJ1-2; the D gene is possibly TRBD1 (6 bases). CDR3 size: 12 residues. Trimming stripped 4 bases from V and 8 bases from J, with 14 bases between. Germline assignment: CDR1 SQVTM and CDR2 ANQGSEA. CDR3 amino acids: CSVAVGAKGYTF. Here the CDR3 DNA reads TGCAGCGTTGCGGTGGGGGCAAAGGGCTACACCTTC.

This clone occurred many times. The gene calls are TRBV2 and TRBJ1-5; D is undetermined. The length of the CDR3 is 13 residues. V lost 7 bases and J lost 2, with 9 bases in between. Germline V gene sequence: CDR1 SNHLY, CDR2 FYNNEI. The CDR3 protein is CASKSVGNQPQHF. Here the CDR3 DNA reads TGTGCCAGCAAGTCCGTCGGCAATCAGCCCCAGCATTTT.

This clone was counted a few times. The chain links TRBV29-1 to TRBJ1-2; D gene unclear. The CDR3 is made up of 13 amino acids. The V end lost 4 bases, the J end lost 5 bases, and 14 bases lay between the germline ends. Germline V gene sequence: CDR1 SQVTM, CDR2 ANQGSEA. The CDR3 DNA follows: TGCAGCGTTGCTAACCCGCAGTATTATGGCTACACCTTC. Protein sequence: CSVANPQYYGYTF.

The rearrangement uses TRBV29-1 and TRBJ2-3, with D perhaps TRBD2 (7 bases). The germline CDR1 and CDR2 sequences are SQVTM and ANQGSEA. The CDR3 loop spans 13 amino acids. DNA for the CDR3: TGCAGTAATGGGGGGGCTGACACAGATACGCAGTATTTT. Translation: CSNGGADTDTQYF.

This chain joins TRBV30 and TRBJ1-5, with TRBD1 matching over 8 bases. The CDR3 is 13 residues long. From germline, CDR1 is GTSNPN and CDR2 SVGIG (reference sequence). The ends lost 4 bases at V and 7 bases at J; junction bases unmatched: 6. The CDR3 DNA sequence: TGTGCCTGGACCGGACAGGGTGGACAGCCCCAGCATTTT. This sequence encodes CAWTGQGGQPQHF.

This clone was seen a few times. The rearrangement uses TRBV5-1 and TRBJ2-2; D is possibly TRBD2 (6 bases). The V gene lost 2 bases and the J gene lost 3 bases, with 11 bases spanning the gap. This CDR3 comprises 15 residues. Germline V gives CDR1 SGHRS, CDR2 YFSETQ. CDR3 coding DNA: TGCGCCAGCAGCTTCGGGGGTCGGGACACCGGGGAGCTGTTTTTT. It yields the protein CASSFGGRDTGELFF.

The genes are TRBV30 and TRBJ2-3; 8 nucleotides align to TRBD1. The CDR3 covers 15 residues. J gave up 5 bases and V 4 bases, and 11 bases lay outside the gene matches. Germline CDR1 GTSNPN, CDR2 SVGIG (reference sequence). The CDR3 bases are TGTGCCTGGATCCCTGACAGGGGCTTTGGAGATACGCAGTATTTT. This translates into CAWIPDRGFGDTQYF.

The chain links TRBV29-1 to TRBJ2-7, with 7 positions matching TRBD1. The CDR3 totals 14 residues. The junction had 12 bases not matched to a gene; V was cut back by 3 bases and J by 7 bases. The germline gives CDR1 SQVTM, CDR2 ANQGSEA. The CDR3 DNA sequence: TGCAGCGTTGATTGGAGGACAGGAAATCCAGAGCAGTACTTC. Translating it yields CSVDWRTGNPEQYF.

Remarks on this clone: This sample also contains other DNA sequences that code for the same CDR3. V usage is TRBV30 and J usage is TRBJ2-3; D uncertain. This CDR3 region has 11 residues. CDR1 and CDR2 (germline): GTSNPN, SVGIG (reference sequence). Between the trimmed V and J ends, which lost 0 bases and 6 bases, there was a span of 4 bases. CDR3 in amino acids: CAWSVVDTQYF. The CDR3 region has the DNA TGTGCCTGGAGTGTTGTGGATACGCAGTATTTT. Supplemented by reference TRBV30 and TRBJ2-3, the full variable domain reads SQTIHQWPATLVQPVGSPLSLECTVEGTSNPNLYWYRQAAGRGLQLLFYSVGIGQISSEVPQNLSASRPQDRQFILSSKKLLLSDSGFYLCAWSVVDTQYFGPGTRLTVL.

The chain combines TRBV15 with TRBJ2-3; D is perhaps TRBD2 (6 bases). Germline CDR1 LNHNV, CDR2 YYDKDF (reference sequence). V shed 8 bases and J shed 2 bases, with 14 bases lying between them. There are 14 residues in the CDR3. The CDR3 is CATRWAGSTDTQYF. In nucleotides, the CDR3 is TGTGCCACCCGCTGGGCGGGGTCCACAGATACGCAGTATTTT.

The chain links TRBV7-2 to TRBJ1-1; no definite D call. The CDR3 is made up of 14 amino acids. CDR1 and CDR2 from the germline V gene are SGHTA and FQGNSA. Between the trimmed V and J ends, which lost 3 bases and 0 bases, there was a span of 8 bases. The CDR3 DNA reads TGTGCCAGCAGCTTCGGCTCCGTGAACACTGAAGCTTTCTTT. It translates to CASSFGSVNTEAFF.